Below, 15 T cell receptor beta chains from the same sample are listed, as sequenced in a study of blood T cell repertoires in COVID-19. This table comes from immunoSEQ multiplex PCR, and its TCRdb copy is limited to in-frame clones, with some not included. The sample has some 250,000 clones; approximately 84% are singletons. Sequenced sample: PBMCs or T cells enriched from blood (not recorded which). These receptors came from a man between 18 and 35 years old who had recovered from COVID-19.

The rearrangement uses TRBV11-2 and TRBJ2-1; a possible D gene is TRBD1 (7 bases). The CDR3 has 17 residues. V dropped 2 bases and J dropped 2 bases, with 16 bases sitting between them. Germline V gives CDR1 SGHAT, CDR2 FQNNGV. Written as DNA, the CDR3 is TGTGCCAGCAGCTTACCGGCGGGGACAGAGGCCTACAATGAGCAGTTCTTC. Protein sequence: CASSLPAGTEAYNEQFF.

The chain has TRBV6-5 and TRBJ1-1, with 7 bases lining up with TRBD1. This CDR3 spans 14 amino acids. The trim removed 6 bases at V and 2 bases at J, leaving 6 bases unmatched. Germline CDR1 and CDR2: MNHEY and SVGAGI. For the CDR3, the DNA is TGTGCCAGCAGCACAGGGGATTTTAACACTGAAGCTTTCTTT. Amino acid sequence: CASSTGDFNTEAFF.

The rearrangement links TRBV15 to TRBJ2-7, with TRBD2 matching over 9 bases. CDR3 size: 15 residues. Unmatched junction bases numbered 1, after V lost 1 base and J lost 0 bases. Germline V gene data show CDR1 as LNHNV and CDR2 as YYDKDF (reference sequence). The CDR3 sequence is CATSRGAGGSYEQYF. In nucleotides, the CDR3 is TGTGCCACCAGCAGAGGAGCGGGAGGCTCCTACGAGCAGTACTTC.

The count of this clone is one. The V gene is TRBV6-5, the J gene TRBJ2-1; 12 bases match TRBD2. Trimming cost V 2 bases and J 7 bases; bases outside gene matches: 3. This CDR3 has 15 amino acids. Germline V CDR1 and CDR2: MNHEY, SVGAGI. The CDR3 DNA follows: TGTGCCAGCAGTTACCTAGCGGGGGGGCGTAATGAGCAGTTCTTC. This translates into CASSYLAGGRNEQFF.

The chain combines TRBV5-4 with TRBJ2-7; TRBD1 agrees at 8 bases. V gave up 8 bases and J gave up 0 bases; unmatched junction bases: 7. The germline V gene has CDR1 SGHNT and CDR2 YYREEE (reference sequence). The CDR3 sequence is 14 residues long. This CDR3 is CASQKGQGSYEQYF. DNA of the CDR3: TGTGCCAGTCAAAAAGGACAGGGCTCCTACGAGCAGTACTTC.

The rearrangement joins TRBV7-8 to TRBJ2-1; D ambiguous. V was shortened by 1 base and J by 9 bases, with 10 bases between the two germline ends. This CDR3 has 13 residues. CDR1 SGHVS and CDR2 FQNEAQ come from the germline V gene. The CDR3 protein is CASSLGELTEQFF. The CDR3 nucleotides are TGTGCCAGCAGCTTAGGAGAGCTTACTGAGCAGTTCTTC.

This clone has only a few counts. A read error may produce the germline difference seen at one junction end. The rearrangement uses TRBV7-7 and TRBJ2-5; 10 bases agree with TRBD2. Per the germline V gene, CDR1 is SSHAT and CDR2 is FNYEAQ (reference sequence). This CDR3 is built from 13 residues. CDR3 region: CASSLAGVETQYF. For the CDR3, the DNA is TGTGCTAGCAGCCTAGCGGGAGTGGAGACCCAGTACTTC.

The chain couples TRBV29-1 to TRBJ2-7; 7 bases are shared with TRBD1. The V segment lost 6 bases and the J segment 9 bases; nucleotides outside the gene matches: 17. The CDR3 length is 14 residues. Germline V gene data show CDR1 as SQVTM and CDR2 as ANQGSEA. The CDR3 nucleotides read TGCAGCGTAGCGAATTATGGGACAGAGTCGCGGCAGTACTTC. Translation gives CSVANYGTESRQYF.

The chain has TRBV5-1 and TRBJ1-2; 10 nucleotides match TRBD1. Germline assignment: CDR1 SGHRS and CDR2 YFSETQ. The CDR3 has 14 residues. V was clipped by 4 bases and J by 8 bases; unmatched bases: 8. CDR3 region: CASSRGQGIQGYTF. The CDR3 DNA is TGCGCCAGCAGCAGGGGACAGGGGATACAGGGCTACACCTTC.

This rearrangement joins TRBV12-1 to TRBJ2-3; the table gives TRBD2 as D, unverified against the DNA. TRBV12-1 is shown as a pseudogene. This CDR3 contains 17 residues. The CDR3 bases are TGTGCCAGCAGCTTTGCGGCTAGCGGGACAGACACAGATACGCAGTATTTT. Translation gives CASSFAASGTDTDTQYF.

Here the CDR3 DNA reads TGTGCCAGCAGTCCGTGGGCTAGCGGTTACACAGATACGCAGTATTTT. The encoded protein is CASSPWASGYTDTQYF. The chain joins TRBV2 to TRBJ2-3; 7 bases line up with TRBD2. Germline V gene data show CDR1 as SNHLY and CDR2 as FYNNEI. The CDR3 spans 16 residues. The V gene end was trimmed by 5 bases and the J gene end by 2 bases; junction bases not matched to a gene: 10.

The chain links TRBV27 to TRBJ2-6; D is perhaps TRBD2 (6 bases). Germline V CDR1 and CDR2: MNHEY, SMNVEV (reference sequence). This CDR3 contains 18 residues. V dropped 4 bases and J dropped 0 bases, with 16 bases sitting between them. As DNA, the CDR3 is TGTGCCAGCAGTTCCGCTAGCGCCATCTTCTCTGGGGCCAACGTCCTGACTTTC. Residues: CASSSASAIFSGANVLTF.

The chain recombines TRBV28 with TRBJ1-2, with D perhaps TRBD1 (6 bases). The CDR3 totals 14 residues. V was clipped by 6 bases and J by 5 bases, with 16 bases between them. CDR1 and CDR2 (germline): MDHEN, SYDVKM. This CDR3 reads CASSGGQGEYGYTF. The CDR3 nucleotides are TGTGCCAGCAGCGGGGGGCAGGGAGAGTATGGCTACACCTTC.

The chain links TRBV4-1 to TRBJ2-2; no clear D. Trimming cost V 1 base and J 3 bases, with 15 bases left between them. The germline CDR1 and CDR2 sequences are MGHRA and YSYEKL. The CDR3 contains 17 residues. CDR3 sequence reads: CASSQGVSQAYTGELFF. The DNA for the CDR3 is TGCGCCAGCAGCCAAGGAGTAAGCCAGGCATACACCGGGGAGCTGTTTTTT.

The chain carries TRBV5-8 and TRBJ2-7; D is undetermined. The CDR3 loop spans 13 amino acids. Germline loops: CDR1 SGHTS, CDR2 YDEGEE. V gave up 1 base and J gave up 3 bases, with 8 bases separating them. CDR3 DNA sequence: TGTGCCAGCAGCTTGAGAGACAACTACGAGCAGTACTTC. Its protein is CASSLRDNYEQYF.